This T cell receptor (beta chain) emerged from a study of cytomegalovirus exposure and HLA in healthy donors (dated by TCRdb to between 2016 and 2019). At the level of the whole study: In an earlier analysis of about 560 of the donors, 276 Gb of sequence data and roughly 100 million unique TCR beta sequences from approximately 180 million T cells were reported. Approximately 310 gigabases of sequencing data and approximately 85 million unique TCR sequences were included in an early release covering roughly 600 HLA-typed donors. Among the roughly 400 genotyped donors, roughly 80% belonged to the genetic ancestry cluster associated with self-reported Caucasian donors. The aim of the study was to test whether cataloging public T cell receptors could identify signatures of past pathogen exposure. The T cell repertoires of under 750 subjects were profiled by immunosequencing and related to cytomegalovirus serostatus. In addition to the first cohort of 666 subjects, a separate validation cohort of 120 different subjects was used. To predict cytomegalovirus infection status, the study brought together high-throughput TCR immunosequencing, statistical association of individual TCRs with disease status, and machine learning. A later analysis re-examined previously published TCR beta repertoires from 610 or so donors and added high-resolution HLA genotyping to investigate patterns of TCR occurrence. Rather than using new phenotypic data, the later analysis identified candidate immune exposures from TCR beta sequences and from how often those sequences occurred across donors. In an earlier analysis of about 590 of the donors, high-throughput TCR beta sequencing was used to judge whether each TCR beta V gene segment behaved as functional or pseudogenic. Donor age, sex, ethnicity and CMV serostatus were compiled together with the repertoire data. A later genetic analysis took genome-wide SNP genotypes for 398 of the 666 donors and used that subset as a discovery cohort. Every discovery cohort repertoire had been produced on one sequencing platform. Class I and class II HLA loci were covered by the typing at four-digit resolution. Typing coverage varied by locus: 629-630 donors for A, B, C, DRB1 and DQB1; more than 500 for DQA1; about 590 for DPA1; around 490 for DPB1. Because of strong linkage in the cohort, roughly five DR-DQ haplotypes were treated as single units for association and clustering. Among 398 genotyped donors of the cohort, an average of roughly 230,000 unique TCR beta nucleotide sequences was sequenced per donor, of which roughly 17% were non-productive.

The CDR3 covers 14 residues, taking in both the cysteine and the phenylalanine. CDR3 DNA is the only sequence kept; it has 42 bases, read in frame from the first base. In the case of this clone: Its binding antigen is unknown. Base qualities are not provided; no much larger clone lies one nucleotide away.

Study-wide findings and limitations: Only TCR beta chains were sequenced in this cohort, and the absence of alpha or paired-chain data limited detectable features. Assigning TCR associations to individual alleles was difficult when HLA alleles, especially DR and DQ, strongly co-occurred. Because counts were too low, 15 to 20 rarely observed V segments, including chromosome 9 orphons, were excluded from the earlier analysis of 587 of the donors. Specific HLA alleles were associated with 15,000 to 20,000 TCR beta sequences at a false discovery rate of 0.05 in a later analysis. In a later analysis, several top co-occurrence clusters were reported to appear linked to parvovirus B19, influenza, CMV and Epstein-Barr virus. Sequencing depth was assumed to be roughly uniform across donors in the presence/absence analyses, though that assumption may not hold. A further reported finding was that TCR beta sequences accurately predicted the HLA-A and HLA-B alleles for most subjects in the first cohort. Immune exposure information for the cohort was limited to CMV serostatus. V-gene and J-gene trimming of TCR beta chains was associated with a missense DCLRE1C variant in a later genetic analysis, and the association was replicated in an independent cohort. A group of highly shared sequence variants was considered likely to be a technical artifact of the sequencing pipeline. Because some donors lacked HLA typing at each locus, the association tests relied only on the typed subset. Most CMV-associated TCR beta chains appeared to be HLA-restricted in a later analysis, and the HLA associations seemed to be driven largely by CMV exposure. Three of the identified cytomegalovirus-associated TCR beta chains were confirmed in vitro to be specific for cytomegalovirus antigens. In a later analysis, HLA-associated TCR beta chains were found to be more clonally expanded and to have lower generation probabilities than equally common non-associated chains. According to a later genetic analysis, donors in an Asian-associated ancestry cluster had fewer N-insertions in productive TCRs than the roughly 670-donor mean. Most TCR sequences were seen in very few donors, while some public TCRs were found in many individuals. The study listed around 160 TCR beta chains as associated with cytomegalovirus. A later analysis found that TCR association rates varied across HLA loci, with DRB1 alleles showing the most associated TCRs and HLA-C alleles the fewest. Some IMGT-functional V segments, including TRBV6-2 and TRBV6-3, could not be told apart with the 87-base-pair reads, so those segments were excluded. Linkage disequilibrium might explain the correlated functional status among segregating V segments, but an unknown experimental factor could not be ruled out. It was suggested by the authors that the approach could potentially be generalized to other disease states and immunological phenotypes. In an earlier analysis of some 540 of the donors, most TCR beta V segments appeared in productive rearrangements about 87% or about 30% of the time, broadly matching IMGT annotations. Cytomegalovirus status was reported to be diagnosed by the classifier with high specificity and sensitivity in both the original and validation cohorts.

The cohort comprised some 680 healthy bone marrow donors. All cohort members were sampled while nominally healthy, although unrecorded immune exposures were likely present. The donor tested CMV seropositive and was one of the 289 seropositive cohort members. Every donor gave a peripheral blood sample, and the peripheral blood mononuclear cells from that sample were used for TCR beta sequencing. The Qiagen DNeasy Blood Extraction Kit was used to extract genomic DNA from the blood cell samples. The library was built by means of the immunoSEQ multiplex PCR assay. For the multiplex PCR, a mixture combining 60 forward primers for TCR Vbeta segments and 13 reverse primers for TCR Jbeta segments was used. The CDR3 region of rearranged TCR beta genes was amplified from genomic DNA with a multiplex PCR assay. On the Illumina HiSeq System, the amplified TCR beta libraries were sequenced as 87-base-pair reads. The authors' pipeline ran thus. A later analysis counted around 72 million unique TCR beta chains across the 550 to 750 repertoires, and roughly 10 million of these chains were shared by at least two donors. To remove PCR and sequencing errors, raw reads were error-corrected and collapsed into unique sequences using a nearest-neighbor algorithm that merged closely related sequences. CDR3 sequences were aligned to IMGT reference sequences to assign V, D and J gene segments. For a sequence to be retained, at least a six-nucleotide match to both a V gene segment and a J gene segment was required. A rearrangement was called productive if the CDR3 had no stop codons and remained in frame with V and J, and every other rearrangement was called non-productive. CDR3 was defined according to IMGT convention as the region running from the second conserved V-encoded cysteine to the conserved J-encoded phenylalanine. In an earlier analysis of 500 to 650 of the donors, sequences lacking an unambiguous match to a single V gene segment were excluded. In an earlier analysis of about 590 of the donors, a V segment was called functional when productive rearrangements were above 56.7%, and segregating when the standard deviation between donors exceeded 5%. To diagnose cytomegalovirus status from the catalog of TCR beta chain sequences, a statistical classification framework was built. A later analysis assigned V and J genes by comparing TCR nucleotide sequences with IMGT/GENE-DB human TR gene sequences. A later analysis assigned CDR3 sequences and most-parsimonious VDJ recombination scenarios with the TCRdist pipeline. In a later analysis, each TCR beta chain was defined by its CDR3 amino acid sequence together with its V-gene family, and reads without a unique V-gene family were excluded. In a later analysis, 450 to 600 highly shared, low-generation-probability nucleotide sequences were removed to address suspected cross-contamination and a sequencing artifact. In a later analysis, a clonal expansion index was calculated for each public chain from normalized within-repertoire ranks of inferred template counts. In a later analysis, generation probabilities were computed with a VDJ recombination model fitted to out-of-frame rearrangements, and the resulting probabilities were checked against IGoR. In a later analysis, TCR-TCR, TCR-HLA and TCR-CMV co-occurrence was scored with hypergeometric tests, and a repertoire-size bias correction was applied to TCR pairs. In a later analysis, false discovery rates were estimated by permuting HLA or CMV assignments 20 times. In a later analysis, co-occurring TCRs were grouped using DBSCAN, and TCRdist sequence similarity was added for clustering within HLA-allele-positive subsets. Repertoires with fewer than 30,000 or more than 120,000 public chains were left out of co-occurrence clustering, as were a handful of repertoires with anomalous nucleotide sharing. TCRdb mirrors the immuneACCESS table, restricted to in-frame sequences. Some clones are absent from its copies; in checked studies, under half trace to an unresolved V gene, and the reason for the others is unknown. That table supplies the V and J calls and clone size; D and trimming were determined from the DNA. The sample table contains approximately 80,000 clones; only one count was recorded for 74% of them. The ten largest make up more than 20% of the sample.

Rearrangement joined TRBV21-1 to TRBJ1-5; no DNA check was done on the table's D call, TRBD1. TRBV21-1 is a documented pseudogene. The sample consisted of PBMCs. This TCR was recovered from a man aged 30 to 39 in good health and CMV-seropositive. In nucleotide form, the sequence is TGTGCCAGCAGTTTCGGACAGGGCCGGAAGCTGAGGAATTTT. It translates as CASSFGQGRKLRNF.